This T cell receptor (beta chain) was identified during a study of cytomegalovirus exposure and HLA in healthy donors. The study's findings and limits: Confirmation was obtained in vitro that a few CMV-associated chains are specific for CMV antigens.

About this clone itself: Its antigen is unknown.

This PCR relied on a set of 60 Vbeta primers and 13 Jbeta primers. Libraries were prepared by immunoSEQ multiplex PCR; TCRdb keeps only in-frame clonotypes and omits some of them. The sample lists around 150,000 clones; about 74% were seen once. The material sequenced was PBMCs. This TCR was recovered from a woman aged 40 to 55 in good health and CMV-seronegative.

The CDR3 protein is CAWRVKGAGAYNEQFF. CDR3 coding DNA: TGTGCCTGGAGAGTCAAGGGGGCAGGGGCCTACAATGAGCAGTTCTTC. The V and J genes are TRBV30 and TRBJ2-1; 7 bases match TRBD1. J was trimmed by 2 bases and V by 3 bases; bases with no gene match: 10. CDR3 length equals 16 residues. Germline CDR1 reads GTSNPN; CDR2 reads SVGIG (reference sequence).